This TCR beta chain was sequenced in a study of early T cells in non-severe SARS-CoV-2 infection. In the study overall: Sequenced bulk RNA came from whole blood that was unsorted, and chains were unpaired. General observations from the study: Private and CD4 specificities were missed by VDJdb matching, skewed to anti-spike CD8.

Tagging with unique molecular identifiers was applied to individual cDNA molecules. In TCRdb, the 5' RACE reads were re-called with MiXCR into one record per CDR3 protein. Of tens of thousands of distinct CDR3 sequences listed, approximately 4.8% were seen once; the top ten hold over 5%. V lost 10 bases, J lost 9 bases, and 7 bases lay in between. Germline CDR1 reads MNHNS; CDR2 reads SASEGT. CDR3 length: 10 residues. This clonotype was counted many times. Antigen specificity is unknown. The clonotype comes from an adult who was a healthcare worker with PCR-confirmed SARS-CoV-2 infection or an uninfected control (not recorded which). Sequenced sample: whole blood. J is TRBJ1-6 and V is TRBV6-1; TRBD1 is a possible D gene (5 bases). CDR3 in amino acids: CANGGSPLHF. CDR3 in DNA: TGTGCCAACGGGGGTTCACCCCTCCACTTT.